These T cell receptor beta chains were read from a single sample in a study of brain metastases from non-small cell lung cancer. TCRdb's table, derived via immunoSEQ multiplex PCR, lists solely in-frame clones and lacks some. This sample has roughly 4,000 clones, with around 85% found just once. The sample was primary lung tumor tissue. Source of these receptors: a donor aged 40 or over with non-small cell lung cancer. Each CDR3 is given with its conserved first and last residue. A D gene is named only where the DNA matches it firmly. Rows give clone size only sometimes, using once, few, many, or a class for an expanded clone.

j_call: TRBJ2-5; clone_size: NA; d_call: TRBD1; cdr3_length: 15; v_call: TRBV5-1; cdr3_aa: CASSSTGGFRETQYF; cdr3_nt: TGCGCCAGCAGCTCGACAGGGGGCTTTCGGGAGACCCAGTACTTC
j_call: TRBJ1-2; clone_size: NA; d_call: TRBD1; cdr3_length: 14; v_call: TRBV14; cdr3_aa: CASSQQGTVYGYTF; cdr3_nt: TGTGCCAGCAGCCAACAAGGGACAGTCTATGGCTACACCTTC
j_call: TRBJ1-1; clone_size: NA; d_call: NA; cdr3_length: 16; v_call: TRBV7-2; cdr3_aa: CASSTRGGRTNTEAFF; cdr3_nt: TGTGCCAGCAGCACCCGGGGCGGGAGAACCAACACTGAAGCTTTCTTT
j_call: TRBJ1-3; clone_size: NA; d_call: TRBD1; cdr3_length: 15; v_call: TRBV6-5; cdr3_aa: CASSSTGGSGNTIYF; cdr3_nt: TGTGCCAGCAGTTCGACAGGGGGCTCTGGAAACACCATATATTTT
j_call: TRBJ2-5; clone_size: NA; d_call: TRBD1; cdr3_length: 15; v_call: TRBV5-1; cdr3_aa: CASSEGTVSWETQYF; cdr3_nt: TGCGCCAGCAGCGAAGGGACAGTGAGTTGGGAGACCCAGTACTTC
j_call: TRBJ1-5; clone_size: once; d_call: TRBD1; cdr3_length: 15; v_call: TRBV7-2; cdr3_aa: CASSLGDRWMEPQHF; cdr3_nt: TGTGCCAGCAGCTTAGGGGACAGGTGGATGGAGCCCCAGCATTTT
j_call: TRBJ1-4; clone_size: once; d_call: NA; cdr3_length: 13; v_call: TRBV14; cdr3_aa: CASSQVPSEKLFF; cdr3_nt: TGTGCCAGCAGCCAAGTACCCTCGGAAAAACTGTTTTTT
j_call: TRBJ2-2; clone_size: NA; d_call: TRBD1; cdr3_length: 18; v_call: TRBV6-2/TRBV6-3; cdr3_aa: CASSYPRDRGLFTGELFF; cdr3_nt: TGTGCCAGTAGTTACCCGCGAGACAGGGGGCTGTTCACCGGGGAGCTGTTTTTT
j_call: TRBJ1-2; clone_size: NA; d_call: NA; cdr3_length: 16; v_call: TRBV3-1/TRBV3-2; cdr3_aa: CASSHRDGSKNYGYTF; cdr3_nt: TGTGCCAGCAGCCACCGGGACGGAAGCAAAAACTATGGCTACACCTTC
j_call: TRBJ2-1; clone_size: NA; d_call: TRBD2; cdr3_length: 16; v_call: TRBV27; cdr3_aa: CASSRLAGSSYNEQFF; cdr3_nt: TGTGCCAGCAGTCGATTAGCGGGGAGCTCCTACAATGAGCAGTTCTTC
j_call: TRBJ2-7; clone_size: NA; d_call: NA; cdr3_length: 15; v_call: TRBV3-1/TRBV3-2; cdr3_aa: CASSQDFGGPGEQYF; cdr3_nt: TGTGCCAGCAGCCAAGATTTCGGGGGGCCGGGCGAGCAGTACTTC
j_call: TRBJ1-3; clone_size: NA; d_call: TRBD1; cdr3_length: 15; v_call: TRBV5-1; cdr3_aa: CASSMTGSSGNTIYF; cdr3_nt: TGCGCCAGCAGCATGACAGGGTCCTCTGGAAACACCATATATTTT
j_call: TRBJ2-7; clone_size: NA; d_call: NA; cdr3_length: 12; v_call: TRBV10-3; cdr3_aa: CAIKGPLNEQYF; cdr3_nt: TGTGCCATCAAAGGCCCGTTGAACGAGCAGTACTTC
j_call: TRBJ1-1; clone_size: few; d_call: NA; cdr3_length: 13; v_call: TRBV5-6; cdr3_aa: CASSRGRYTEAFF; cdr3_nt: TGTGCCAGCAGCCGTGGCCGCTACACTGAAGCTTTCTTT
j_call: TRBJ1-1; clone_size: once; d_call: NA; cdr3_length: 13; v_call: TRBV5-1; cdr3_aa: CASRGDSYTEAFF; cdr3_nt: TGCGCCAGCAGGGGGGACTCCTACACTGAAGCTTTCTTT
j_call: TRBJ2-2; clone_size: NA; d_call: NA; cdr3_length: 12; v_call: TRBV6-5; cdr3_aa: CASRRAPGELFF; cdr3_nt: TGTGCCAGCAGGAGGGCCCCCGGGGAGCTGTTTTTT
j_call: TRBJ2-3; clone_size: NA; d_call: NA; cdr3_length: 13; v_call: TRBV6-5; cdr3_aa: CASRGGKEDTQYF; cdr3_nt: TGTGCCAGCCGAGGGGGGAAGGAAGATACGCAGTATTTT
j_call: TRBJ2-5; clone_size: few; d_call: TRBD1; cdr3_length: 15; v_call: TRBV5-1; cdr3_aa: CASSLYGQDQETQYF; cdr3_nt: TGCGCCAGCAGCTTGTACGGACAGGATCAAGAGACCCAGTACTTC
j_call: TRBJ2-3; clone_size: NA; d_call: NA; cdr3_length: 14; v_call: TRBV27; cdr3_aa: CASSLFTDGDTQYF; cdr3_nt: TGTGCCAGCAGTTTATTTACGGACGGAGATACGCAGTATTTT
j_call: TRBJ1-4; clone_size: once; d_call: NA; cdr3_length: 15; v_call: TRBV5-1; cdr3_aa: CASSLAPASNEKLFF; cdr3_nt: TGCGCCAGCAGCTTGGCCCCTGCCTCTAATGAAAAACTGTTTTTT
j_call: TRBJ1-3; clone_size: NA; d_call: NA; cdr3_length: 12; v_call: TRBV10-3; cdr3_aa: CATRLVGNTIYF; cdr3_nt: TGTGCCACTCGTCTGGTTGGAAACACCATATATTTT
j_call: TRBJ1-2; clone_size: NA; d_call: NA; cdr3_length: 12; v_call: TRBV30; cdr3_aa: CAWYSSGVGYTF; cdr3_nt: TGTGCCTGGTACAGCTCAGGAGTCGGTTACACCTTC
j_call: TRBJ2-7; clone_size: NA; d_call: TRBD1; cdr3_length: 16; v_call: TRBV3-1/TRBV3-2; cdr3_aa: CASSQLLGQGTYEQYF; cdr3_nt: TGTGCCAGCAGTCAACTGTTGGGACAGGGAACCTACGAGCAGTACTTC
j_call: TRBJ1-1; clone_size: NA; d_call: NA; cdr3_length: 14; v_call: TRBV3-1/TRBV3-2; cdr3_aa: CASSQDWRGAEAFF; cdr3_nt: TGTGCCAGCAGCCAAGATTGGAGGGGGGCTGAAGCTTTCTTT
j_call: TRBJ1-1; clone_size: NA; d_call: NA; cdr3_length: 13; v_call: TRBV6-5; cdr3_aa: CASSLTGNTEAFF; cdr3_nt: TGTGCCAGCAGTTTGACAGGGAACACTGAAGCTTTCTTT
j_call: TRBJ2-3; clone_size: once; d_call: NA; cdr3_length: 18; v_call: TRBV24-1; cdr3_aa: CATSGGEDPSQDTDTQYF; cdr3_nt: TGTGCCACCAGTGGAGGCGAGGACCCATCCCAAGACACAGATACGCAGTATTTT